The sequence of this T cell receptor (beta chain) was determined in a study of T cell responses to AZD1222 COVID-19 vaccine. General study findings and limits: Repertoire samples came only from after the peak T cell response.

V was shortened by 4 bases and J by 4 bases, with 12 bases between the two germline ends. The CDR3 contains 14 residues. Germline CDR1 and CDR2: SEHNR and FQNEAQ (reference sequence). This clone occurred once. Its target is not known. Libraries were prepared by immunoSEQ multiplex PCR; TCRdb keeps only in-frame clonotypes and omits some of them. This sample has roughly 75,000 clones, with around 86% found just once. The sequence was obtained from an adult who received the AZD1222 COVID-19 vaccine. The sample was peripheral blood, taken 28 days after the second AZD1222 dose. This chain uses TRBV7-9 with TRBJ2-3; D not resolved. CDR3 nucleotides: TGTGCCAGCAGCTACGGACCTCCGCCAGATACGCAGTATTTT. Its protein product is CASSYGPPPDTQYF. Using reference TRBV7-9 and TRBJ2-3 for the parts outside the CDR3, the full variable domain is DTGVSQNPRHKITKRGQNVTFRCDPISEHNRLYWYRQTLGQGPEFLTYFQNEAQLEKSRLLSDRFSAERPKGSFSTLEIQRTEQGDSAMYLCASSYGPPPDTQYFGPGTRLTVL.